The sample holds many counts of the clone carrying this T cell receptor beta chain. Its antigen is as yet unknown. This record belongs to a study of early T cells in non-severe SARS-CoV-2 infection. Study context: RNA in bulk from unsorted whole blood was sequenced, and chains were unpaired. General study findings and limits: VDJdb matching skewed toward anti-spike CD8 responses, missing private and CD4 specificities.

V shed 1 base, J shed 2 bases, and the junction held 2 bases outside the gene matches. The germline CDR1 and CDR2 sequences are LGHDT and YNNKEL (reference sequence). This CDR3 contains 14 residues. Attachment of unique molecular identifiers was made to individual cDNA molecules. TCRdb ran MiXCR on the 5' RACE reads and lists one entry per CDR3 protein. Of around 29,000 distinct CDR3 sequences detected, about 10% appear once; the ten largest clones hold approximately 13%. The TCR was taken from an adult who was a healthcare worker with PCR-confirmed SARS-CoV-2 infection or an uninfected control (not recorded which). Sample: whole blood. The chain couples TRBV3-1 to TRBJ2-7, with 7 bases fitting TRBD2. In DNA, the CDR3 is TGTGCCAGCAGCCAAGGGGGGGGAGCCTACGAGCAGTACTTC. Translating it yields CASSQGGGAYEQYF.